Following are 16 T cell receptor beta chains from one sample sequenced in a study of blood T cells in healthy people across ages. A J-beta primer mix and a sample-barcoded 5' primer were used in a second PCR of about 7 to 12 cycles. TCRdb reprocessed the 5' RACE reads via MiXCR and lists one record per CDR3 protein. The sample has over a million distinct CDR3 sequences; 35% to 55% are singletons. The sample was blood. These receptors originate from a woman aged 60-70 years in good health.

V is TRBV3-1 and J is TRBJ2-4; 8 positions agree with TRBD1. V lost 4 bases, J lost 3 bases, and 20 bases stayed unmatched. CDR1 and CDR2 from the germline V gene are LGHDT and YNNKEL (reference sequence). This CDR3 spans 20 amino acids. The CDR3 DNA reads TGTGCCAGCAGCCTACACAGGGGGTCCCTTAACCCTAGCGACAAAAACATTCAGTACTTC. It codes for CASSLHRGSLNPSDKNIQYF.

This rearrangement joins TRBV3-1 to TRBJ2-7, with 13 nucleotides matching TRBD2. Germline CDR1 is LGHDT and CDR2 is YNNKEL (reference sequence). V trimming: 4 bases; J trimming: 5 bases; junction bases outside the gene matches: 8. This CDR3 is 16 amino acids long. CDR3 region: CASSRKGLAGLNEQYF. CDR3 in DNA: TGTGCCAGCAGCCGAAAGGGACTAGCGGGATTAAACGAGCAGTACTTC.

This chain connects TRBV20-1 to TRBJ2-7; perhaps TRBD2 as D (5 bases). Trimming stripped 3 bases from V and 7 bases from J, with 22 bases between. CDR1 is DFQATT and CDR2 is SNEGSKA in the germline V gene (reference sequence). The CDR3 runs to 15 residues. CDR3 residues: CSASYQRPFKIEQYF. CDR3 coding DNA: TGCAGTGCTAGCTATCAGCGGCCGTTTAAAATAGAGCAGTACTTC.

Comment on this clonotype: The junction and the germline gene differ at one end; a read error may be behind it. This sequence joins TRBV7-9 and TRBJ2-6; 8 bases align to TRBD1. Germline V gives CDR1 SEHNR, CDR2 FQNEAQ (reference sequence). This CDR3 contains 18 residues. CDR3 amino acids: CASSSYRDRPSGANVPTF. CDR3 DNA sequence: TGTGCCAGCAGCTCCTACCGGGACAGGCCATCTGGGGCCAACGTCCCGACTTTC.

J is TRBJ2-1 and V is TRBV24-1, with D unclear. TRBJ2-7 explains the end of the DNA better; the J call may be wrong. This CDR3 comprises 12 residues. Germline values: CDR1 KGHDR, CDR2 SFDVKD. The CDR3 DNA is TGTGCCACCAGTGATTATGACAATGAGCAGTACTTC. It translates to CATSDYDNEQYF.

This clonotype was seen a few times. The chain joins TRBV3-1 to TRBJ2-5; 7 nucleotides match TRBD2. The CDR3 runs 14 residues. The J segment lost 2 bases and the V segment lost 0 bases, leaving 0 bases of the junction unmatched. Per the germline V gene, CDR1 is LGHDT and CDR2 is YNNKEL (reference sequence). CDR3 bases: TGTGCCAGCAGCCAAGAACTAGCGCAAGAGACCCAGTACTTC. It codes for CASSQELAQETQYF.

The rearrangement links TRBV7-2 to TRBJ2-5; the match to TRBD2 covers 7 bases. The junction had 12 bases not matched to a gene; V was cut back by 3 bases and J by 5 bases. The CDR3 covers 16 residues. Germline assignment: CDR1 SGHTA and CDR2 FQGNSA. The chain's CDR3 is CASSFQPGAGLETQYF. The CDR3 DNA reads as TGTGCCAGCAGCTTCCAACCGGGAGCGGGATTGGAGACCCAGTACTTC.

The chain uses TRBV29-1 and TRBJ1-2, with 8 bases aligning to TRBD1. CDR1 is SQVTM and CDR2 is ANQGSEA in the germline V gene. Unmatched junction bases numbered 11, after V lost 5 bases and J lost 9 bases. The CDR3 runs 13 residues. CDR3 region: CSVTTGVAPSYTF. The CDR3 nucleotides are TGCAGCGTTACGACAGGGGTCGCCCCTAGCTACACCTTC.

CDR3 residues: CASSLGTRTYEQYF. The DNA of the CDR3 is TGTGCCAGCAGCTTGGGGACTAGAACCTACGAGCAGTACTTC. The chain carries TRBV7-9 and TRBJ2-7; 8 positions agree with TRBD2. Germline CDR1 SEHNR, CDR2 FQNEAQ (reference sequence). With 3 bases clipped from V and 2 bases from J, the junction kept 3 bases outside the gene matches. This CDR3 comprises 14 residues.

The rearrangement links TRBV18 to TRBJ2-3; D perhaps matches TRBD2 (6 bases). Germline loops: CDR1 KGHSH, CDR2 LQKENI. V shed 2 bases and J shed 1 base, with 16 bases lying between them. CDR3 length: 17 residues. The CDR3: CASSPWASDLGTDTQYF. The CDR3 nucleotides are TGTGCCAGCTCACCATGGGCTAGCGACCTGGGCACAGATACGCAGTATTTT.

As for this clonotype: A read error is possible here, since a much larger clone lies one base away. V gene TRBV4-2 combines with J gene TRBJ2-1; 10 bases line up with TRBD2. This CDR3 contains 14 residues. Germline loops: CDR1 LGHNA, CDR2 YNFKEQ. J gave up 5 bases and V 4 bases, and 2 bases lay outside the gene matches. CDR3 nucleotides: TGTGCCAGCAGCCCTAGCGGGAGCGACAATGAGCAGTTCTTC. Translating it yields CASSPSGSDNEQFF.

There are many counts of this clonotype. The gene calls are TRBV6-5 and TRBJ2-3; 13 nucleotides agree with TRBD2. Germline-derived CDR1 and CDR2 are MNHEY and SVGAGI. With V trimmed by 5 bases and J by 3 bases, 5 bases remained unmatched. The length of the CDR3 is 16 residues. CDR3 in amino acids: CASSPLAGGPTDTQYF. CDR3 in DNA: TGTGCCAGCAGTCCACTAGCGGGAGGGCCGACAGATACGCAGTATTTT.

The CDR3 DNA reads as TGCGCCAGCGGACTCGACGGGACTAGCACAGATACGCAGTATTTT. Its protein product is CASGLDGTSTDTQYF. The chain joins TRBV5-1 to TRBJ2-3, with D perhaps matching TRBD2 (6 bases). V was clipped by 7 bases and J by 0 bases, with 15 bases between them. Germline lookup yields CDR1 SGHRS and CDR2 YFSETQ. The CDR3 consists of 15 residues.

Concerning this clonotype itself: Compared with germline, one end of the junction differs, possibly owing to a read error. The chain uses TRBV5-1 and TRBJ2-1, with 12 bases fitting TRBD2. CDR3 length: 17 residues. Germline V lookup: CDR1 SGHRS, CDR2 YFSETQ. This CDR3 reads CASTLGRLAGVGNEQFF. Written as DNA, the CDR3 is TGCGCCAGCACCTTGGGCAGACTAGCGGGAGTGGGCAATGAGCAGTTCTTC.

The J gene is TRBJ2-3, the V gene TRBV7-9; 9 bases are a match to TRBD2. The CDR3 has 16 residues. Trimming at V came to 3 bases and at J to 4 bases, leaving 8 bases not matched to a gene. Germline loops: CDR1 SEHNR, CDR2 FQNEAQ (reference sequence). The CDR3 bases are TGTGCCAGCAGCTTTTGGGTAGCGGGAGTGTCAGATACGCAGTATTTT. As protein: CASSFWVAGVSDTQYF.

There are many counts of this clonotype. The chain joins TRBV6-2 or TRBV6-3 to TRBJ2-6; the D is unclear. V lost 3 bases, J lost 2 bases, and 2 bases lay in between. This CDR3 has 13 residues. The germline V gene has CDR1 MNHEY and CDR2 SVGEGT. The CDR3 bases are TGTGCCAGCAGTTATACTGGGGCCAACGTCCTGACTTTC. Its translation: CASSYTGANVLTF.